Below, 25 T cell receptor beta chains from the same sample are listed, as sequenced in a study of blood T cell repertoires in COVID-19. Produced via immunoSEQ multiplex PCR; TCRdb's table is partial and in-frame only. The repertoire consists of around 220,000 clones, with 80% to 90% occurring once and the leading ten covering around 9.3%. The sequenced sample was peripheral blood. Receptors originate from a woman of 80 years or more with acute or convalescent COVID-19.

CDR3 amino acids: CASSRTGTGSYEQYF. CDR3 DNA: TGTGCCAGCAGTCGGACCGGGACAGGCTCCTACGAGCAGTACTTC. This chain uses TRBV28 with TRBJ2-7, with TRBD1 identical over 8 bases. This CDR3 comprises 15 residues. Trimming cost V 5 bases and J 0 bases; bases outside gene matches: 6. CDR1 is MDHEN, CDR2 SYDVKM, per germline.

The chain has TRBV2 and TRBJ2-5, with a weak D call TRBD2 (5 bases). The CDR3 has 11 residues. V dropped 11 bases and J dropped 7 bases, with 14 bases sitting between them. Germline V gives CDR1 SNHLY, CDR2 FYNNEI. In nucleotides, the CDR3 is TGTGCCGGAGGTGGGTTAGGGACCCAGTACTTC. Translating gives CAGGGLGTQYF.

The gene calls are TRBV29-1 and TRBJ1-1; D is unclear. In germline, CDR1 is SQVTM, CDR2 ANQGSEA. The CDR3 has 12 residues. Trimming took off 3 bases at V and 1 base at J, with 6 bases between the two ends. The CDR3 loop is CSVEEGNTEAFF. CDR3 DNA: TGCAGCGTTGAGGAGGGGAACACTGAAGCTTTCTTT.

The gene calls are TRBV30 and TRBJ2-2, with a possible D match to TRBD2 (6 bases). The CDR3 length is 17 residues. In germline, CDR1 is GTSNPN, CDR2 SVGIG (reference sequence). V lost 0 bases, J lost 0 bases, and 14 bases lay in between. CDR3 loop: CAWSVLGGTANTGELFF. The DNA for the CDR3 is TGTGCCTGGAGTGTATTGGGCGGGACTGCGAACACCGGGGAGCTGTTTTTT.

This clone was recorded only once. The rearrangement joins TRBV4-3 to TRBJ2-1; 9 bases are a match to TRBD2. There are 13 residues in the CDR3. Germline loops: CDR1 LGHNA, CDR2 YSLEER. V gave up 8 bases and J gave up 4 bases; unmatched junction bases: 3. For the CDR3, the DNA is TGCGCCAGCGGGCTAGCGGGATACAATGAGCAGTTCTTC. Translating it yields CASGLAGYNEQFF.

V and J are TRBV27 and TRBJ1-2, with D perhaps TRBD1 (6 bases). V dropped 5 bases and J dropped 5 bases, with 18 bases sitting between them. This CDR3 region has 15 residues. CDR1 and CDR2 from the germline V gene are MNHEY and SMNVEV (reference sequence). The CDR3 here is CASSPLTRGGYGYTF. CDR3 bases: TGTGCCAGCAGTCCCCTCACCAGGGGCGGGTATGGCTACACCTTC.

This clone was found a few times. V and J are TRBV27 and TRBJ1-6, with 12 bases identical to TRBD1. Germline V gives CDR1 MNHEY, CDR2 SMNVEV (reference sequence). CDR3 length: 16 amino acids. V lost 5 bases to trimming and J lost 9 bases; unmatched junction nucleotides: 8. The CDR3 DNA sequence: TGTGCCAGCAGTGCCACCGGGACAGGGGGCGGTTCACCCCTCCACTTT. Translated: CASSATGTGGGSPLHF.

CDR3 protein: CASSLGSGSVNEQFF. The CDR3 nucleotides are TGTGCCAGCAGCTTAGGGAGCGGGAGTGTAAATGAGCAGTTCTTC. The chain links TRBV11-2 to TRBJ2-1; 8 bases map to TRBD2. V lost 1 base, J lost 7 bases, and 6 bases stayed unmatched. Germline CDR1 and CDR2: SGHAT and FQNNGV. The length of the CDR3 is 15 residues.

Note on this clone: An end of the junction differs from the germline gene, which may be a read error. The chain uses TRBV11-2 and TRBJ2-7, with TRBD1 identical over 8 bases. The CDR3 totals 11 residues. CDR1 is SGHAT, CDR2 FQNNGV, per germline. The DNA of the CDR3 is TGCGCCGGGACAGGAGCCTACGAGCAGTACTTC. Its protein product is CAGTGAYEQYF.

The rearrangement links TRBV11-3 to TRBJ1-2; D may be TRBD1 (5 bases). CDR1 is SGHNT, CDR2 YENEEA, per germline. This CDR3 contains 16 residues. V was clipped by 5 bases and J by 4 bases, with 20 bases between them. The CDR3, as DNA: TGTGCCAGCAGCCCTGGGGCAGCAAGGGGCCTCTATGGCTACACCTTC. Translated: CASSPGAARGLYGYTF.

The table lists this clone with a few counts. This chain uses TRBV5-1 with TRBJ2-2; TRBD1 might be the D (5 bases). Germline CDR1 and CDR2: SGHRS and YFSETQ. The CDR3 totals 15 residues. The V end lost 3 bases, the J end lost 5 bases, and 14 bases lay between the germline ends. The CDR3 sequence: CASSWPGMGTGELFF. In DNA, the CDR3 is TGCGCCAGCAGCTGGCCAGGGATGGGAACCGGGGAGCTGTTTTTT.

The chain combines TRBV11-3 with TRBJ1-1, with 8 bases matching TRBD1. Germline V lookup: CDR1 SGHNT, CDR2 YENEEA. The CDR3 consists of 21 residues. The junction had 25 bases not matched to a gene; V was cut back by 4 bases and J by 3 bases. CDR3 amino acids: CASSSDRNLGQESRSHTEAFF. For the CDR3, the DNA is TGTGCCAGCAGCTCAGACCGAAACCTGGGACAGGAAAGTAGGAGCCACACTGAAGCTTTCTTT.

This clone was seen only once. The chain recombines TRBV18 with TRBJ1-2; D ambiguous. V gave up 0 bases and J gave up 4 bases, with 12 bases separating them. CDR1 KGHSH and CDR2 LQKENI come from the germline V gene. CDR3 length: 15 residues. The CDR3 nucleotides are TGTGCCAGCTCACCACCGGGAGGGAACCTCTATGGCTACACCTTC. The encoded protein is CASSPPGGNLYGYTF.

CDR3 residues: CATSRDRTGDYGYTF. The CDR3, as DNA: TGTGCCACCAGCAGAGATCGGACAGGAGACTATGGCTACACCTTC. The rearrangement links TRBV15 to TRBJ1-2; TRBD1 matches at 7 bases. With V trimmed by 0 bases and J by 3 bases, 4 bases remained unmatched. The CDR3 contains 15 residues. The germline V gene encodes CDR1 LNHNV and CDR2 YYDKDF (reference sequence).

The genes are TRBV6-5 and TRBJ1-1; 8 bases align to TRBD1. This CDR3 has 15 amino acids. Germline CDR1 and CDR2: MNHEY and SVGAGI. V gave up 6 bases and J gave up 0 bases; unmatched junction bases: 6. CDR3 amino acids: CASRTQGVLNTEAFF. The DNA of the CDR3 is TGTGCCAGCAGAACACAGGGGGTTTTGAACACTGAAGCTTTCTTT.

This chain links TRBV11-3 with TRBJ1-1; D unclear. Germline-derived CDR1 and CDR2 are SGHNT and YENEEA. The V end was cut by 0 bases, the J end by 5 bases, with 4 bases between. The CDR3 contains 12 residues. The CDR3 DNA reads as TGTGCCAGCAGCTTAGACGTGACTGAAGCTTTCTTT. Its protein product is CASSLDVTEAFF.

The CDR3 here is CASSLSMANEQFF. CDR3 coding DNA: TGTGCCAGCAGTTTATCGATGGCTAATGAGCAGTTCTTC. The chain links TRBV27 to TRBJ2-1; D ambiguous. From germline, CDR1 is MNHEY and CDR2 SMNVEV (reference sequence). The ends were cut back, 0 bases at V and 7 bases at J, with 7 bases in the middle. The CDR3 spans 13 residues.

The rearrangement joins TRBV7-2 to TRBJ2-7, with D tentatively TRBD1 (6 bases). Looked up from germline, CDR1 is SGHTA and CDR2 is FQGNSA. The CDR3 totals 15 residues. Between the trimmed V and J ends, which lost 1 base and 2 bases, there was a span of 12 bases. Here the CDR3 DNA reads TGTGCCAGCAGCTTAGATCAGGGGCCACCCTACGAGCAGTACTTC. Translation: CASSLDQGPPYEQYF.

The chain uses TRBV7-8 and TRBJ2-1, with 10 bases fitting TRBD2. The germline CDR1 and CDR2 sequences are SGHVS and FQNEAQ. CDR3 length: 15 amino acids. Trimming took 3 bases from V and 10 from J; bases not matched to a gene: 9. CDR3 nucleotide sequence: TGTGCCAGCAGCTTTAGGCTAGCGGGAGCAGAAGAGCAGTTCTTC. This encodes CASSFRLAGAEEQFF. Full variable domain (rest looked up from reference TRBV7-8 and TRBJ2-1): GAGVSQSPRYKVAKRGQDVALRCDPISGHVSLFWYQQALGQGPEFLTYFQNEAQLDKSGLPSDRFFAERPEGSVSTLKIQRTQQEDSAVYLCASSFRLAGAEEQFFGPGTRLTVL.

The chain joins TRBV24-1 to TRBJ2-3; weak D call: TRBD1 (6 bases). Trimming stripped 7 bases from V and 2 bases from J, with 9 bases between. Germline CDR1 and CDR2: KGHDR and SFDVKD. The CDR3 extends over 13 amino acids. Here the CDR3 DNA reads TGTGCCACCAGGCAGGGACACACAGATACGCAGTATTTT. The encoded protein is CATRQGHTDTQYF.

A word on this clone: The germline gene is not matched at one end of the junction; a read error may be the cause. V gene TRBV30 combines with J gene TRBJ1-2; D is unclear. The length of the CDR3 is 12 residues. The germline CDR1 and CDR2 sequences are GTSNPN and SVGIG (reference sequence). The CDR3 is CAWSGGSLPLAF. Written as DNA, the CDR3 is TGTGCCTGGAGCGGAGGGAGCCTCCCCTTAGCATTC.

CDR3 loop: CASSWGQGNTEAFF. CDR3 DNA sequence: TGTGCCAGCAGCTGGGGACAGGGGAACACTGAAGCTTTCTTT. This rearrangement joins TRBV5-5 to TRBJ1-1, with 9 bases fitting TRBD1. The CDR3 covers 14 residues. The germline CDR1 and CDR2 sequences are SGHKS and YYEKEE (reference sequence). V was clipped by 3 bases and J by 1 base; unmatched bases: 1.

The chain joins TRBV19 to TRBJ1-5; D is possibly TRBD1 (6 bases). The CDR3 is made up of 15 amino acids. V gave up 5 bases and J gave up 5 bases, with 16 bases separating them. Germline CDR1 reads LNHDA; CDR2 reads SQIVND (reference sequence). The CDR3 loop reads CASSPGQISYQPQHF. The DNA of the CDR3 is TGTGCCAGTAGTCCGGGACAAATTTCGTATCAGCCCCAGCATTTT. Filled out from reference TRBV19 and TRBJ1-5, the complete variable domain reads DGGITQSPKYLFRKEGQNVTLSCEQNLNHDAMYWYRQDPGQGLRLIYYSQIVNDFQKGDIAEGYSVSREKKESFPLTVTSAQKNPTAFYLCASSPGQISYQPQHFGDGTRLSIL.

The chain recombines TRBV5-4 with TRBJ2-1, with 14 bases fitting TRBD2. The J segment lost 7 bases and the V segment lost 4 bases, leaving 4 bases of the junction unmatched. The CDR3 runs to 15 residues. Germline loops: CDR1 SGHNT, CDR2 YYREEE (reference sequence). The CDR3 nucleotides are TGTGCCAGCAGCCCCGGACTAGCGGGAGGAAATGAGCAGTTCTTC. It encodes CASSPGLAGGNEQFF.

This sequence joins TRBV7-8 and TRBJ1-2; 7 bases are shared with TRBD1. Germline V CDR1 and CDR2: SGHVS, FQNEAQ. J gave up 2 bases and V 5 bases, and 8 bases lay outside the gene matches. The CDR3 runs 15 residues. CDR3 in amino acids: CASSVTTGANYGYTF. The DNA of the CDR3 is TGTGCCAGCAGCGTGACCACAGGGGCCAACTATGGCTACACCTTC.